The T cell receptor (beta chain) described here comes from a study of regulatory and conventional T cells in RAG deficiency. Study-level findings and limits: In Omenn syndrome, sorted "Tregs" may be peripherally activated cells. Omenn patients showed >75% Treg-Tconv overlap and shorter CDR3 lengths.

CDR1 is SGHRS, CDR2 YFSETQ, per germline. This CDR3 has 15 amino acids. Losses at the gene ends were 0 bases for V and 7 bases for J; bases not matched to a gene: 6. Genomic DNA came from blood regulatory T cells gated CD4+ CD25-high CD127-low. The repertoire was sequenced with immunoSEQ multiplex PCR; TCRdb's copy has only in-frame clones and lacks some. The sample carries roughly 20,000 clones, around 90% recorded once. With respect to this clone: Its antigen is not known.

These data also formed part of another study, on regulatory T cells. From that study: The PCR used 52 TRBV and 13 TRBJ primers. Regulatory T cells showed the strongest V-J pair restriction and V/J gene skewing among patient repertoires.

The J gene is TRBJ1-4, the V gene TRBV5-1; 7 nucleotides line up with TRBD1. The TCR comes from a human donor in good health. What was sequenced was Tregs sorted from blood. CDR3 region: CASSLDRGGSEKLFF. CDR3 in DNA: TGCGCCAGCAGCTTGGACAGGGGAGGGAGTGAAAAACTGTTTTTT. Full variable domain (outside the CDR3, taken from reference TRBV5-1 and TRBJ1-4): KAGVTQTPRYLIKTRGQQVTLSCSPISGHRSVSWYQQTPGQGLQFLFEYFSETQRNKGNFPGRFSGRQFSNSRSEMNVSTLELGDSALYLCASSLDRGGSEKLFFGSGTQLSVL.